This paragraph reports one T cell receptor beta chain. Antigen unknown. V shed 5 bases and J shed 5 bases, with 22 bases lying between them. Germline lookup yields CDR1 PRHDT and CDR2 FYEKMQ (reference sequence). This CDR3 is built from 17 residues. The data are from a study of cytomegalovirus exposure and HLA in healthy donors. Study-level points and caveats: Apart from CMV serostatus, no immune exposure information was available.

This PCR relied on a set of 60 Vbeta primers and 13 Jbeta primers. Measured with immunoSEQ multiplex PCR; TCRdb has only the in-frame clones, and not every one. Of about 130,000 clones in the sample, roughly 85% are singletons; the top ten hold roughly 1.2%. This clonotype originated in a boy between 10 and 17 years old in good health and CMV-seronegative. The rearrangement links TRBV13 to TRBJ1-3; perhaps TRBD1 as D (6 bases). Material for sequencing was PBMCs. The CDR3 nucleotides read TGTGCCAGCAGCCGAGCCCGCGGGGGACAAACCAGAAACACCATATATTTT. It is translated as CASSRARGGQTRNTIYF.